This note documents a single T cell receptor beta chain sequence. The source of the sample is a study of blood T cell repertoires in COVID-19. Across the whole study: Collection of acute and convalescent COVID-19 samples took place in the United States, Italy and Spain.

The assay was immunoSEQ multiplex PCR, and TCRdb's table has in-frame clones only and misses some. Here the sample spans about 150,000 clones, 76% being singletons. Trimming left V 0 bases short and J 9 bases short, with 15 bases between. Looked up from germline, CDR1 is MNHEY and CDR2 is SVGAGI. The length of the CDR3 is 15 residues. This chain connects TRBV6-5 to TRBJ2-1, with D possibly being TRBD1 (5 bases). The source material was peripheral blood. This clonotype originated in a man aged 55 to 70 with acute or convalescent COVID-19. The DNA of the CDR3 is TGTGCCAGCAGTTACTCTGGGGCAGGGAAGGGTGAGCAGTTCTTC. It is translated as CASSYSGAGKGEQFF.